This T cell receptor (beta chain) was documented in a study of T-cell reconstitution after alpha-beta-depleted transplantation in children. The authors prepared the TCRbeta library with unique molecular identifiers. MiXCR, run by TCRdb on the PCR reads, gives a single entry per CDR3 protein. The table shows 330,000 or so distinct CDR3 sequences, with under 13% occurring only once. The junction had 18 bases not matched to a gene; V was cut back by 7 bases and J by 6 bases. CDR1 is MNHEY and CDR2 is SVGEGT in the germline V gene. The CDR3 consists of 16 residues. This receptor was taken from a human donor who donated a stem cell graft to a child with acute lymphoblastic leukemia. V and J are TRBV6-2 or TRBV6-3 and TRBJ2-7, with TRBD2 identical over 7 bases. The material sequenced was PBMCs from the stem cell graft donor, taken from the stem cell graft. The CDR3 coding sequence is TGTGCCAGCACGCTTGGGGGGGTCGGGCCGGACGTCGAGCAGTACTTC. Its translation: CASTLGGVGPDVEQYF.